Each of the 7 T cell receptor beta chains below was sequenced from the same sample in a study of blood T cell repertoires in COVID-19. Only in-frame clones appear in the TCRdb table, and some are missing; sequencing was by immunoSEQ multiplex PCR. This sample has almost 350,000 clones, with more than 70% found just once. The specimen was PBMCs or T cells enriched from blood (not recorded which). These receptors originate from a woman younger than 45 who had been exposed to COVID-19.

V usage is TRBV10-3 and J usage is TRBJ1-6, with D uncertain. Germline loops: CDR1 ENHRY, CDR2 SYGVKD. V gave up 2 bases and J gave up 13 bases, with 12 bases separating them. This CDR3 is built from 13 residues. The chain's CDR3 is CAISEARENPLHF. CDR3 DNA sequence: TGTGCCATCAGTGAGGCACGGGAGAATCCCCTCCACTTT.

The chain employs TRBV19 and TRBJ2-7, with a possible D match to TRBD2 (5 bases). The CDR3 extends over 14 amino acids. The V gene lost 5 bases and the J gene lost 9 bases, with 20 bases spanning the gap. The germline CDR1 and CDR2 sequences are LNHDA and SQIVND (reference sequence). The CDR3 sequence is CASSVTANIAGQYF. For the CDR3, the DNA is TGTGCCAGTAGTGTCACGGCTAACATTGCGGGGCAGTACTTC.

This clone was seen a single time. The chain is built from TRBV28 and TRBJ1-6; 10 bases match TRBD1. Per germline, CDR1 MDHEN and CDR2 SYDVKM. J lost 10 bases, V lost 7 bases, and 13 bases had no gene match. The CDR3 is 16 residues long. The CDR3, as DNA: TGTGCCAGCATGGGCCGGGACAGGGGCGAAGGGTCACCCCTCCACTTT. Translated, it gives CASMGRDRGEGSPLHF.

The chain joins TRBV10-1 to TRBJ2-7; D call uncertain. V was pared by 3 bases and J by 5 bases, with 5 bases between. Germline CDR1 and CDR2: WNHNN and SYGVQD (reference sequence). This CDR3 is built from 11 residues. The CDR3 DNA follows: TGCGCCAGCAGTGATCAGGACGAGCAGTACTTC. Amino acid sequence: CASSDQDEQYF.

This rearrangement joins TRBV7-2 to TRBJ2-6; maybe TRBD1 (5 bases). The germline V and J ends were trimmed by 0 bases and 1 base, with 13 bases remaining between them. The CDR3 runs 18 residues. Looked up from germline, CDR1 is SGHTA and CDR2 is FQGNSA. CDR3 nucleotides: TGTGCCAGCAGCTTAGCGCTGGGGCAGGTTTCTGGGGCCAACGTCCTGACTTTC. Translation: CASSLALGQVSGANVLTF.

V usage is TRBV28 and J usage is TRBJ1-6; 7 nucleotides match TRBD1. This CDR3 has 18 residues. V shed 3 bases and J 9 bases; nucleotides not matched to a gene: 17. Looked up from germline, CDR1 is MDHEN and CDR2 is SYDVKM. The CDR3 region has the DNA TGTGCCAGCAGTTTGGGGTTGTACAGGGGCCTCAAGTCTTCACCCCTCCACTTT. Translated, it gives CASSLGLYRGLKSSPLHF. Complete variable domain (other parts from reference TRBV28 and TRBJ1-6): DVKVTQSSRYLVKRTGEKVFLECVQDMDHENMFWYRQDPGLGLRLIYFSYDVKMKEKGDIPEGYSVSREKKERFSLILESASTNQTSMYLCASSLGLYRGLKSSPLHFGNGTRLTVT.

J is TRBJ2-1 and V is TRBV20-1, with D maybe TRBD2 (5 bases). The V end lost 3 bases, the J end lost 5 bases, and 14 bases lay between the germline ends. This CDR3 has 14 residues. CDR1 DFQATT and CDR2 SNEGSKA come from the germline V gene (reference sequence). The CDR3 protein is CSASGGLVDNEQFF. The CDR3 nucleotides are TGCAGTGCTAGTGGCGGACTGGTGGACAATGAGCAGTTCTTC.